The 25 T cell receptor beta chains below were found in one sample sequenced in a study of spatial heterogeneity in lung cancer. Specified time point: sample taken at primary tumor resection. TCRs were sequenced from unsorted whole RNA of tumor, nontumor lung or PBMC. TCRdb re-called the 5' RACE reads through MiXCR, storing one row per CDR3 protein. The profile shows approximately 29,000 distinct CDR3 sequences, about 8.8% of them singletons. Sample: PBMCs, taken at surgery. The receptors were gathered from a female donor with early-stage non-small cell lung cancer.

V gene TRBV12-3 or TRBV12-4 combines with J gene TRBJ2-1; no clear D. Trimming cost V 8 bases and J 0 bases, with 5 bases left between them. The CDR3 length is 12 residues. CDR3: CASYSSYNEQFF. As DNA, the CDR3 is TGTGCCAGCTATAGCTCCTACAATGAGCAGTTCTTC.

This clonotype was observed a few times. One end of the junction is discordant with germline, which a read error may explain. This rearrangement joins TRBV7-9 to TRBJ2-1, with 9 nucleotides matching TRBD1. The CDR3 has 15 amino acids. Germline V gene data show CDR1 as SEHNR and CDR2 as FQNEAQ (reference sequence). The CDR3 nucleotides read TGTGCCAGCAGCTCTACGGGGACAGGGTACAATGAGCAGGTCTTC. Its protein is CASSSTGTGYNEQVF.

J is TRBJ1-1 and V is TRBV30; D perhaps matches TRBD1 (6 bases). Trimming removed 1 base from V and 1 base from J, with 13 bases in between. CDR3 length: 15 residues. CDR1 and CDR2 (germline): GTSNPN, SVGIG (reference sequence). The CDR3 sequence: CAWSAPGRGNTEAFF. Here the CDR3 DNA reads TGTGCCTGGAGTGCACCAGGCAGGGGGAACACTGAAGCTTTCTTT.

The sample holds many counts of this clonotype. The chain uses TRBV30 and TRBJ1-1; D is undetermined. V lost 3 bases to trimming and J lost 0 bases, with 11 bases between them. Germline V gives CDR1 GTSNPN, CDR2 SVGIG (reference sequence). CDR3 length: 14 amino acids. CDR3 nucleotides: TGTGCCTGGAGCCCCCGGAGCATGAACACTGAAGCTTTCTTT. Translated: CAWSPRSMNTEAFF.

J is TRBJ2-2 and V is TRBV7-8, with D possibly matching TRBD1 (5 bases). V dropped 2 bases and J dropped 2 bases, with 12 bases sitting between them. Germline V lookup: CDR1 SGHVS, CDR2 FQNEAQ. The CDR3 covers 16 residues. This CDR3 is CASSLSTGFNTGELFF. The CDR3 DNA reads as TGTGCCAGCAGCTTAAGCACAGGATTTAACACCGGGGAGCTGTTTTTT.

This clonotype has a count of ten or more. This chain uses TRBV18 with TRBJ1-1, with no clear D. Germline-derived CDR1 and CDR2 are KGHSH and LQKENI. The CDR3 sequence is 13 residues long. Trimming left V 6 bases short and J 1 base short, with 9 bases between. CDR3 amino acids: CASSPTRNTEAFF. The CDR3 DNA reads TGTGCCAGCTCGCCGACAAGGAACACTGAAGCTTTCTTT.

CDR3 sequence (DNA): TGTGCCAGCAGCTTTGCAATGGGTCAATTCAATGAGCAGTTCTTC. It translates to CASSFAMGQFNEQFF. The rearrangement uses TRBV11-3 and TRBJ2-1; no reliable D call. With 3 bases removed from V and 6 bases from J, the gap between germline ends came to 15 bases. CDR3 length: 15 residues. Germline CDR1 and CDR2: SGHNT and YENEEA.

This rearrangement joins TRBV6-2 or TRBV6-3 to TRBJ1-2, with D possibly being TRBD1 (6 bases). V shed 5 bases and J shed 4 bases, with 11 bases lying between them. CDR1 and CDR2 from the germline V gene are MNHEY and SVGEGT. This CDR3 comprises 13 residues. CDR3 sequence reads: CASSAQGIYGYTF. In DNA form, the CDR3 reads TGTGCCAGCAGTGCGCAGGGGATCTATGGCTACACCTTC.

This clonotype was recorded at least ten times. This rearrangement joins TRBV7-3 to TRBJ2-1; 7 bases are shared with TRBD1. This CDR3 has 14 residues. The germline CDR1 and CDR2 sequences are SGHTA and FQGTGA. V lost 4 bases and J lost 4; bases outside the gene matches: 4. The CDR3 loop is CASSSMTGYNEQFF. The CDR3 bases are TGTGCCAGCAGCTCAATGACAGGGTACAATGAGCAGTTCTTC.

The chain couples TRBV7-3 to TRBJ2-2; 13 bases fit TRBD2. The CDR3 length is 16 residues. V gave up 5 bases and J gave up 7 bases; unmatched junction bases: 7. The germline V gene encodes CDR1 SGHTA and CDR2 FQGTGA. In DNA form, the CDR3 reads TGTGCCAGCAGCCCTGGGACTAGCGGGACCAACGGGGAGCTGTTTTTT. Translating gives CASSPGTSGTNGELFF.

This clonotype has at least ten counts. This chain uses TRBV6-5 with TRBJ2-3; D is uncertain. Trimming took 2 bases from V and 6 from J, leaving 9 bases between them. CDR1 MNHEY and CDR2 SVGAGI come from the germline V gene. This CDR3 contains 13 residues. CDR3 DNA sequence: TGTGCCAGCAGTTACCAGTTTCGTGATACGCAGTATTTT. Translated: CASSYQFRDTQYF.

In its sample, this clonotype was seen a few times. V gene TRBV3-1 combines with J gene TRBJ2-3; 11 nucleotides line up with TRBD1. The CDR3 extends over 17 amino acids. CDR1 and CDR2 (germline): LGHDT, YNNKEL (reference sequence). The junction had 8 bases not matched to a gene; V was cut back by 3 bases and J by 3 bases. The CDR3, as DNA: TGTGCCAGCAGCCACGCCTTGGGACAGGGGGAAACAGATACGCAGTATTTT. Protein: CASSHALGQGETDTQYF.

V and J are TRBV19 and TRBJ2-1; the D gene is possibly TRBD1 (6 bases). The CDR3 extends over 16 amino acids. V lost 4 bases and J 0 bases, leaving 13 bases between the germline ends. The germline gives CDR1 LNHDA, CDR2 SQIVND (reference sequence). The CDR3 coding sequence is TGTGCCAGTAGTAGACAGGTCCCGAGCTCCTACAATGAGCAGTTCTTC. Translation gives CASSRQVPSSYNEQFF.

This clonotype has at least ten counts. This sequence joins TRBV18 and TRBJ2-3; D remains ambiguous. Germline V gene sequence: CDR1 KGHSH, CDR2 LQKENI. V was clipped by 1 base and J by 2 bases, with 4 bases between them. The CDR3 runs 13 residues. The CDR3 region is CASSPRPTDTQYF. In DNA, the CDR3 is TGTGCCAGCTCACCACGGCCCACAGATACGCAGTATTTT.

As regards this clonotype: A much more abundant neighbour one base away suggests this may be a read error. The V gene is TRBV7-3, the J gene TRBJ1-6; D gene ambiguous. With 4 bases removed from V and 11 bases from J, the gap between germline ends came to 15 bases. Germline V gene sequence: CDR1 SGHTA, CDR2 FQGTGA. The length of the CDR3 is 14 residues. The DNA of the CDR3 is TGTGCCAGCAGCTCGTCGGAAGGCAATACACCCCTCCACTTT. The encoded protein is CASSSSEGNTPLHF.

V is TRBV5-6 and J is TRBJ1-2; D possibly corresponds to TRBD1 (6 bases). With 3 bases removed from V and 8 bases from J, the gap between germline ends came to 11 bases. From germline, CDR1 is SGHDT and CDR2 YYEEEE. The CDR3 sequence is 12 residues long. For the CDR3, the DNA is TGTGCCAGCAGCTCAGGGGTGGAGGGCTACACCTTC. Its protein product is CASSSGVEGYTF.

This clonotype was recorded at least ten times. The chain joins TRBV11-2 to TRBJ2-1; 9 bases map to TRBD2. V shed 5 bases, J shed 10 bases, and the junction held 9 bases outside the gene matches. Germline V gene data show CDR1 as SGHAT and CDR2 as FQNNGV. CDR3 length: 14 amino acids. The DNA of the CDR3 is TGTGCCAGCAGCCCTACGGGACTAGCCGCCGAGCAGTTCTTC. This translates into CASSPTGLAAEQFF.

The chain is built from TRBV2 and TRBJ2-1, with 11 bases that match TRBD2. The CDR3 is 15 amino acids. J gave up 7 bases and V 6 bases, and 8 bases lay outside the gene matches. Germline V lookup: CDR1 SNHLY, CDR2 FYNNEI. The chain's CDR3 is CASRETSGSRNEQFF. In DNA, the CDR3 is TGTGCCAGCAGGGAAACTAGCGGGAGTCGAAATGAGCAGTTCTTC.

This clonotype has at least ten counts. V is TRBV6-1 and J is TRBJ2-1, with D possibly matching TRBD1 (5 bases). Germline CDR1 reads MNHNS; CDR2 reads SASEGT. The CDR3 is 14 amino acids. The ends were cut back, 4 bases at V and 7 bases at J, with 14 bases in the middle. The CDR3 protein is CASSAGSINNEQFF. CDR3 in DNA: TGTGCCAGCAGTGCAGGGTCAATCAATAATGAGCAGTTCTTC.

There are a few counts of this clonotype. The J gene is TRBJ2-1, the V gene TRBV3-1; D uncertain. The V gene lost 5 bases and the J gene lost 8 bases, with 7 bases spanning the gap. CDR1 and CDR2 from the germline V gene are LGHDT and YNNKEL (reference sequence). The CDR3 has 11 residues. The CDR3 loop is CASSVSHEQFF. For the CDR3, the DNA is TGTGCCAGCAGCGTCTCACATGAGCAGTTCTTC.

The J gene is TRBJ2-3, the V gene TRBV7-2; a possible D gene is TRBD1 (6 bases). The CDR3 runs to 14 residues. Trimming left V 5 bases short and J 6 bases short, with 15 bases between. CDR1 is SGHTA, CDR2 FQGNSA, per germline. The CDR3 region has the DNA TGTGCCAGCAGCCAGCGACAGGAGGTGGATACGCAGTATTTT. Protein product: CASSQRQEVDTQYF.

The sample holds many counts of this clonotype. The V and J genes are TRBV6-1 and TRBJ2-1, with D perhaps matching TRBD2 (6 bases). CDR1 and CDR2 (germline): MNHNS, SASEGT. The CDR3 spans 15 residues. V shed 3 bases and J shed 10 bases, with 19 bases lying between them. The CDR3 sequence: CASSDPGLVAEEQFF. The CDR3 nucleotides are TGTGCCAGCAGTGATCCGGGACTTGTAGCAGAGGAGCAGTTCTTC.

This clonotype has more than one count but fewer than ten. The chain is built from TRBV9 and TRBJ2-2; D might be TRBD1 (6 bases). Germline CDR1 is SGDLS and CDR2 is YYNGEE. The V and J ends lost 0 bases and 3 bases respectively, with 15 bases between them. This CDR3 spans 17 amino acids. CDR3 protein: CASSVVAFQGHTGELFF. CDR3 DNA: TGTGCCAGCAGCGTAGTAGCCTTCCAGGGGCACACCGGGGAGCTGTTTTTT.

This clonotype was recorded a few times. The J gene is TRBJ2-7, the V gene TRBV12-3 or TRBV12-4, with D hard to call. The V end was cut by 1 base, the J end by 3 bases, with 7 bases between. This CDR3 region has 13 residues. CDR3 amino acids: CASSLGPGYEQYF. DNA for the CDR3: TGTGCCAGCAGTTTAGGGCCAGGCTACGAGCAGTACTTC.

This clonotype was recorded at least ten times. The rearrangement joins TRBV6-1 to TRBJ2-1; TRBD2 aligns across 14 bases. The CDR3 contains 21 residues. The V segment lost 6 bases and the J segment 0 bases; nucleotides outside the gene matches: 16. Germline V gene sequence: CDR1 MNHNS, CDR2 SASEGT. Here the CDR3 reads CASSSGSYRTSGRSSYNEQFF. CDR3 DNA: TGTGCCAGCAGCTCCGGATCCTACCGGACTAGCGGGAGGAGCTCCTACAATGAGCAGTTCTTC.